These 31 T cell receptor beta chains originate from one sample sequenced in a study of cytomegalovirus exposure and HLA in healthy donors. The PCR was carried out with 60 Vbeta primers and 13 Jbeta primers. The data were produced by immunoSEQ multiplex PCR, yet TCRdb's version contains in-frame clones alone and is incomplete. This table has 150,000 to 250,000 clones, roughly 85% appearing once. Sequenced material: PBMCs. The origin of the receptors is a woman in her forties or fifties in good health and CMV-seronegative.

The chain is built from TRBV6-1 and TRBJ1-1; D is unresolved. This CDR3 is built from 13 residues. Germline CDR1 reads MNHNS; CDR2 reads SASEGT. V was trimmed by 6 bases and J by 4 bases, leaving 12 bases between them. The CDR3 protein is CASREGMGTEAFF. In DNA, the CDR3 is TGTGCCAGCAGAGAGGGTATGGGCACTGAAGCTTTCTTT.

This clone was counted a few times. The chain joins TRBV27 to TRBJ1-5, with 8 bases matching TRBD1. Per germline, CDR1 MNHEY and CDR2 SMNVEV (reference sequence). Trimming cost V 3 bases and J 5 bases; bases outside gene matches: 0. The CDR3 has 13 amino acids. CDR3 nucleotide sequence: TGTGCCAGCAGTTTCAGGGGGCATCAGCCCCAGCATTTT. It is translated as CASSFRGHQPQHF.

This clone was counted only a few times. This chain uses TRBV5-8 with TRBJ2-3; TRBD2 aligns across 8 bases. The germline gives CDR1 SGHTS, CDR2 YDEGEE. The CDR3 covers 18 residues. The J segment lost 2 bases and the V segment lost 6 bases, leaving 17 bases of the junction unmatched. As DNA, the CDR3 is TGTGCCAGCACCTATGGGGGGCTAGCGGGCCTTACCACAGATACGCAGTATTTT. Its protein product is CASTYGGLAGLTTDTQYF. The complete variable domain, with remaining parts taken from reference TRBV5-8 and TRBJ2-3, reads EAGVTQSPTHLIKTRGQQATLRCSPISGHTSVYWYQQALGLGLQFLLWYDEGEERNRGNFPPRFSGRQFPNYSSELNVNALELEDSALYLCASTYGGLAGLTTDTQYFGPGTRLTVL.

This chain uses TRBV28 with TRBJ1-5, with TRBD1 matching over 8 bases. Germline V lookup: CDR1 MDHEN, CDR2 SYDVKM. The CDR3 has 15 amino acids. V lost 6 bases and J lost 0; bases outside the gene matches: 4. The CDR3 bases are TGTGCCAGCAGGCCTCAGGGGGCTAGCAATCAGCCCCAGCATTTT. Its translation is CASRPQGASNQPQHF.

This clone was detected only once. The V call is TRBV5-1, the J call TRBJ1-4; D may be TRBD1 (6 bases). V lost 3 bases and J lost 0, with 12 bases in between. The germline gives CDR1 SGHRS, CDR2 YFSETQ. The CDR3 contains 16 residues. For the CDR3, the DNA is TGCGCCAGCAGCTCGAGACAGGCAACAACTAATGAAAAACTGTTTTTT. It codes for CASSSRQATTNEKLFF.

In this sample, this clone turned up a few times. V gene TRBV5-1 combines with J gene TRBJ1-2; D not certain. Per the germline V gene, CDR1 is SGHRS and CDR2 is YFSETQ. The CDR3 runs 14 residues. V was clipped by 0 bases and J by 3 bases, with 9 bases between them. The CDR3 region is CASSLDWRDYGYTF. CDR3 DNA sequence: TGCGCCAGCAGCTTGGATTGGAGAGACTATGGCTACACCTTC.

The chain employs TRBV28 and TRBJ2-5; 7 nucleotides agree with TRBD2. The CDR3 runs to 14 residues. The V gene end was trimmed by 4 bases and the J gene end by 11 bases; junction bases not matched to a gene: 13. From germline, CDR1 is MDHEN and CDR2 SYDVKM. CDR3 loop: CASSSSGTIIAQYF. CDR3 bases: TGTGCCAGCAGTTCCTCCGGGACTATAATTGCGCAGTACTTC.

Here the CDR3 reads CASSSPGLGGSSSYNEQFF. The CDR3 DNA sequence: TGTGCCAGCAGTTCCCCGGGACTAGGAGGGTCATCCTCCTACAATGAGCAGTTCTTC. The chain links TRBV28 to TRBJ2-1; TRBD2 matches 8 bases. The J segment lost 0 bases and the V segment lost 4 bases, leaving 14 bases of the junction unmatched. This CDR3 has 19 amino acids. Looked up from germline, CDR1 is MDHEN and CDR2 is SYDVKM.

The V call is TRBV6-6, the J call TRBJ1-6; D is uncertain. The CDR3 is 16 residues long. V was trimmed by 0 bases and J by 8 bases, leaving 14 bases between them. The V gene's germline CDR1 is MNHNY and CDR2 SVGAGI (reference sequence). The CDR3 nucleotides read TGTGCCAGCAGTTACTCGAGTGGTCGATACCATTCACCCCTCCACTTT. It codes for CASSYSSGRYHSPLHF.

The chain has TRBV11-2 and TRBJ2-5; D remains unclear. Trimming left V 1 base short and J 1 base short, with 13 bases between. The CDR3 is 16 amino acids. Germline V gene data show CDR1 as SGHAT and CDR2 as FQNNGV. CDR3 region: CASSLVSAPGQETQYF. The CDR3 DNA sequence: TGTGCCAGCAGCTTAGTCAGCGCGCCCGGCCAAGAGACCCAGTACTTC.

This clone has a handful of counts. This chain links TRBV28 with TRBJ1-5; perhaps TRBD1 as D (5 bases). CDR3 length: 14 residues. V lost 7 bases and J 2 bases, leaving 12 bases between the germline ends. Germline CDR1 MDHEN, CDR2 SYDVKM. CDR3 DNA sequence: TGTGCCAGCAATCAGGGCGGAGGCAATCAGCCCCAGCATTTT. This sequence encodes CASNQGGGNQPQHF.

This clone was recorded once. The chain joins TRBV27 to TRBJ1-1; 7 positions agree with TRBD1. CDR3 length: 14 residues. Germline V gene lookup returns CDR1 MNHEY and CDR2 SMNVEV (reference sequence). V lost 6 bases, J lost 0 bases, and 4 bases stayed unmatched. The CDR3 loop reads CASRLTGMNTEAFF. CDR3 in DNA: TGTGCCAGCAGATTGACAGGGATGAACACTGAAGCTTTCTTT.

This chain uses TRBV7-6 with TRBJ2-1; 13 bases agree with TRBD2. CDR1 is SGHVS, CDR2 FNYEAQ, per germline. V shed 2 bases, J shed 9 bases, and the junction held 4 bases outside the gene matches. The CDR3 is made up of 15 amino acids. The CDR3 here is CASSLTSGRAGEQFF. The CDR3 DNA sequence: TGTGCCAGCAGCTTAACTAGCGGGAGGGCCGGTGAGCAGTTCTTC. Supplemented by reference TRBV7-6 and TRBJ2-1, the full variable domain reads GAGVSQSPRYKVTKRGQDVALRCDPISGHVSLYWYRQALGQGPEFLTYFNYEAQQDKSGLPNDRFSAERPEGSISTLTIQRTEQRDSAMYRCASSLTSGRAGEQFFGPGTRLTVL.

A single count supports this clone. The rearrangement joins TRBV7-9 to TRBJ2-5; 7 bases are a match to TRBD1. After removal of 5 bases from V and 2 bases from J, the junction contained 8 bases not matched to a gene. Per the germline V gene, CDR1 is SEHNR and CDR2 is FQNEAQ (reference sequence). The CDR3 is made up of 15 amino acids. The DNA for the CDR3 is TGTGCCAGCAGCCGACAGGGTTGGCTTCAAGAGACCCAGTACTTC. Its translation: CASSRQGWLQETQYF.

The chain recombines TRBV27 with TRBJ2-4; the D gene is possibly TRBD1 (5 bases). The CDR3 totals 18 residues. Germline V CDR1 and CDR2: MNHEY, SMNVEV (reference sequence). Trimming took 6 bases from V and 1 from J, leaving 22 bases between them. The CDR3 sequence is CASSPDRVALAAKNIQYF. In nucleotides, the CDR3 is TGTGCCAGCAGCCCTGACAGAGTAGCCCTCGCGGCCAAAAACATTCAGTACTTC.

This clone was found once. This rearrangement joins TRBV5-1 to TRBJ2-5, with D possibly being TRBD2 (6 bases). Trimming removed 4 bases from V and 5 bases from J, with 15 bases in between. The germline V gene has CDR1 SGHRS and CDR2 YFSETQ. CDR3 length: 14 amino acids. The CDR3 nucleotides read TGCGCCAGCAGCCCTCCAACGGAGGGGGAGACCCAGTACTTC. This encodes CASSPPTEGETQYF.

This clone was recorded only once. A much larger clone sits a single nucleotide away, making a read error possible. This chain uses TRBV6-1 with TRBJ2-5; TRBD2 is a possible D gene (6 bases). The CDR3 runs 14 residues. The V end lost 4 bases, the J end lost 11 bases, and 20 bases lay between the germline ends. Germline V gene data show CDR1 as MNHNS and CDR2 as SASEGT. DNA of the CDR3: TGTGCCAGCAGTGGACTTTCGGGACTCTGGGAGCAGTACTTC. Translation gives CASSGLSGLWEQYF.

This clone was detected only a few times. The rearrangement joins TRBV6-4 to TRBJ1-2, with TRBD1 matching over 7 bases. Per germline, CDR1 MRHNA and CDR2 SNTAGT. J was trimmed by 5 bases and V by 0 bases; bases with no gene match: 6. The CDR3 spans 15 residues. The CDR3 DNA follows: TGTGCCAGCAGTGACTCGAGTGCAGGGGGGTATGGCTACACCTTC. Translation: CASSDSSAGGYGYTF.

This chain links TRBV7-2 with TRBJ1-1; perhaps TRBD1 as D (5 bases). The germline gives CDR1 SGHTA, CDR2 FQGNSA. Between the trimmed V and J ends, which lost 1 base and 1 base, there was a span of 13 bases. The CDR3 contains 16 residues. The DNA of the CDR3 is TGTGCCAGCAGCTTAGTACCGCCGACAGCGAACACTGAAGCTTTCTTT. It yields the protein CASSLVPPTANTEAFF.

The chain is built from TRBV19 and TRBJ1-4; D unclear. The CDR3 totals 16 residues. The germline V and J ends were trimmed by 6 bases and 0 bases, with 14 bases remaining between them. In germline, CDR1 is LNHDA, CDR2 SQIVND (reference sequence). CDR3 sequence (DNA): TGTGCCAGTAGAGAACAGACTATTGCAACTAATGAAAAACTGTTTTTT. It codes for CASREQTIATNEKLFF.

The chain couples TRBV5-1 to TRBJ1-3, with D tentatively TRBD1 (6 bases). The CDR3 has 15 amino acids. The germline V and J ends were trimmed by 0 bases and 10 bases, with 17 bases remaining between them. The germline V gene encodes CDR1 SGHRS and CDR2 YFSETQ. CDR3 residues: CASSLETGWDSTIYF. The CDR3 DNA is TGCGCCAGCAGCTTGGAAACAGGGTGGGATTCAACCATATATTTT.

This chain uses TRBV27 with TRBJ1-5; a weak D match, TRBD1 (5 bases). Trimming cost V 5 bases and J 4 bases, with 9 bases left between them. Germline V gene sequence: CDR1 MNHEY, CDR2 SMNVEV (reference sequence). The CDR3 runs to 13 residues. CDR3 sequence reads: CASSPGYNQPQHF. CDR3 DNA: TGTGCCAGCAGTCCAGGGTATAATCAGCCCCAGCATTTT.

The chain has TRBV6-1 and TRBJ2-5, with a tentative D call TRBD1 (5 bases). Trimming cost V 4 bases and J 5 bases, with 14 bases left between them. CDR3 size: 14 residues. The germline V gene has CDR1 MNHNS and CDR2 SASEGT. The CDR3 protein is CASSGSVRGETQYF. DNA of the CDR3: TGTGCCAGCAGTGGGTCGGTTAGGGGCGAGACCCAGTACTTC.

This chain connects TRBV4-2 to TRBJ2-4; D possibly corresponds to TRBD2 (5 bases). Germline V gene sequence: CDR1 LGHNA, CDR2 YNFKEQ. The CDR3 covers 13 residues. The ends were cut back, 0 bases at V and 10 bases at J, with 10 bases in the middle. The CDR3 spells CASSQDRGLIQYF. The CDR3 nucleotides read TGTGCCAGCAGCCAAGATCGCGGACTTATTCAGTACTTC.

The gene calls are TRBV19 and TRBJ2-3; 8 nucleotides line up with TRBD2. V trimming: 9 bases; J trimming: 7 bases; junction bases outside the gene matches: 18. Germline CDR1 is LNHDA and CDR2 is SQIVND (reference sequence). This CDR3 comprises 16 residues. CDR3 sequence reads: CASRPSGSLSWYTQYF. CDR3 sequence (DNA): TGTGCCAGCCGGCCGAGCGGGAGTTTGAGTTGGTATACGCAGTATTTT.

The chain has TRBV6-5 and TRBJ1-2; weak D call: TRBD1 (5 bases). From germline, CDR1 is MNHEY and CDR2 SVGAGI. V lost 4 bases and J 2 bases, leaving 8 bases between the germline ends. The CDR3 consists of 13 residues. In DNA, the CDR3 is TGTGCCAGCAGTTTAAGGGGAAACTATGGCTACACCTTC. It encodes CASSLRGNYGYTF.

This clone was recorded only once. J is TRBJ1-5 and V is TRBV19; 8 nucleotides agree with TRBD1. The CDR3 runs to 13 residues. With 10 bases clipped from V and 3 bases from J, the junction kept 5 bases outside the gene matches. The germline gives CDR1 LNHDA, CDR2 SQIVND (reference sequence). For the CDR3, the DNA is TGTGCCACTAAGGACAGGGTCAATCAGCCCCAGCATTTT. Translating it yields CATKDRVNQPQHF.

Comments on this clone: Germline is not matched at one junction end, which may reflect a read error. The chain is built from TRBV15 and TRBJ2-7; the match to TRBD2 covers 12 bases. Germline CDR1 and CDR2: LNHNV and YYDKDF (reference sequence). The CDR3 length is 19 residues. In DNA, the CDR3 is TGTGCCGCCAGCAGAGATCCTAACCCCGGGACTAGCGGGCCGTACGAGCAGTACTTC. Its protein is CAASRDPNPGTSGPYEQYF.

V and J are TRBV6-5 and TRBJ2-7; 9 positions agree with TRBD2. The CDR3 covers 14 residues. V shed 6 bases and J 3 bases; nucleotides not matched to a gene: 6. Germline CDR1 reads MNHEY; CDR2 reads SVGAGI. The chain's CDR3 is CASSPRLADYEQYF. The CDR3 DNA reads TGTGCCAGCAGCCCAAGACTAGCGGACTACGAGCAGTACTTC.

This sequence joins TRBV7-6 and TRBJ1-1, with 12 bases identical to TRBD1. CDR3 size: 18 residues. With V trimmed by 1 base and J by 0 bases, 6 bases remained unmatched. Germline V CDR1 and CDR2: SGHVS, FNYEAQ. In DNA, the CDR3 is TGTGCCAGCAGCTTAGGCCGGGACAGGGGGCTAATGAACACTGAAGCTTTCTTT. Protein product: CASSLGRDRGLMNTEAFF.

This clone was seen only a few times. The chain links TRBV6-6 to TRBJ2-7; 11 bases match TRBD2. Germline trimming cut 7 bases from V and 3 bases from J; bases unmatched to any gene: 5. This CDR3 comprises 14 residues. Germline CDR1 is MNHNY and CDR2 is SVGAGI (reference sequence). CDR3 region: CASTRLAGYYEQYF. The CDR3 DNA follows: TGTGCCAGCACCCGACTAGCGGGGTACTACGAGCAGTACTTC.